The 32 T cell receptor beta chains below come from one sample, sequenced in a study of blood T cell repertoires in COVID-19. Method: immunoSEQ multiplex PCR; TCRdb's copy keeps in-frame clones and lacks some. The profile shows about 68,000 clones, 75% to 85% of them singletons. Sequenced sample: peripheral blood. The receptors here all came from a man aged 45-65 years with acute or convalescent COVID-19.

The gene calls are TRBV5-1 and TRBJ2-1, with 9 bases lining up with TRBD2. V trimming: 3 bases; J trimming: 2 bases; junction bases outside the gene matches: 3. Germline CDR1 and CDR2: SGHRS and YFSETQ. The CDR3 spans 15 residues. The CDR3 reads CASSSAGGAYNEQFF. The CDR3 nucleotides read TGCGCCAGCAGCTCTGCGGGGGGGGCCTACAATGAGCAGTTCTTC.

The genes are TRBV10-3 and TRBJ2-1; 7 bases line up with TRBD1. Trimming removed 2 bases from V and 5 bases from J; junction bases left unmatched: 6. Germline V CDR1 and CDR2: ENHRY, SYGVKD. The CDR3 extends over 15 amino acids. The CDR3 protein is CAISEGTVGNNEQFF. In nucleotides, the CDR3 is TGTGCCATCAGTGAGGGGACAGTCGGCAACAATGAGCAGTTCTTC.

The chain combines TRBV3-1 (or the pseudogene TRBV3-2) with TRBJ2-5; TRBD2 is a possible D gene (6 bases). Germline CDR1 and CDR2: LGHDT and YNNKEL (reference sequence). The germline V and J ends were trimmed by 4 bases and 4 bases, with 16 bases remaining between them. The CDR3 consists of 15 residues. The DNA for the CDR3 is TGTGCCAGCAGCCGGGTCCGGGACTCAGGAGAGACCCAGTACTTC. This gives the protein CASSRVRDSGETQYF.

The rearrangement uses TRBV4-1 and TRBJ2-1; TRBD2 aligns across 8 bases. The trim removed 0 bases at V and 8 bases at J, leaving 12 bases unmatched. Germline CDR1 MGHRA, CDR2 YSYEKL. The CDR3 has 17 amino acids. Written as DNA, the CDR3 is TGCGCCAGCAGCCAAGACCCTTCAGAGCGGGGGCTGGATGAGCAGTTCTTC. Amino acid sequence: CASSQDPSERGLDEQFF.

The CDR3 nucleotides are TGTGCCACCAGTGATTTAAAGCGGGGGGGGAACAATGAGCAGTTCTTC. It specifies CATSDLKRGGNNEQFF. The chain has TRBV24-1 and TRBJ2-1; TRBD2 matches 10 bases. With 1 base clipped from V and 5 bases from J, the junction kept 4 bases outside the gene matches. CDR3 length equals 16 residues. Germline assignment: CDR1 KGHDR and CDR2 SFDVKD.

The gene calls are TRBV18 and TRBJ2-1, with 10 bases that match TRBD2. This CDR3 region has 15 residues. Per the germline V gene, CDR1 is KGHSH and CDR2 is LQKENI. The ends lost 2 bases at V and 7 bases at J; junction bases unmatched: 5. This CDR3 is CASSPIKAGGNEQFF. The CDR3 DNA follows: TGTGCCAGCTCACCAATAAAAGCGGGGGGGAATGAGCAGTTCTTC. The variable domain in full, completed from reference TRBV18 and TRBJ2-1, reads NAGVMQNPRHLVRRRGQEARLRCSPMKGHSHVYWYRQLPEEGLKFMVYLQKENIIDESGMPKERFSAEFPKEGPSILRIQQVVRGDSAAYFCASSPIKAGGNEQFFGPGTRLTVL.

CDR3 amino acids: CASSVSGVALRNEQFF. Here the CDR3 DNA reads TGTGCCAGCAGCGTTAGCGGGGTGGCTCTGAGGAATGAGCAGTTCTTC. This rearrangement joins TRBV9 to TRBJ2-1, with 8 bases aligning to TRBD2. Germline trimming cut 2 bases from V and 7 bases from J; bases unmatched to any gene: 11. The CDR3 covers 16 residues. Germline CDR1 reads SGDLS; CDR2 reads YYNGEE.

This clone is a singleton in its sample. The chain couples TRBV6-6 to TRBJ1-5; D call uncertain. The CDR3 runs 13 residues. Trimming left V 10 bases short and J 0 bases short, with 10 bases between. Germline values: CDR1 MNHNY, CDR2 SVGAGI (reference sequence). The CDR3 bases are TGTGCCACCGGACTGTTTAGCAATCAGCCCCAGCATTTT. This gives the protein CATGLFSNQPQHF.

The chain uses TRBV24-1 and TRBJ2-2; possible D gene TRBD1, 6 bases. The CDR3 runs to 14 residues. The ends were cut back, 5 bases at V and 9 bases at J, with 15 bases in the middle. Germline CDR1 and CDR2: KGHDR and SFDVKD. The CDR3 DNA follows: TGTGCCACCAGTGCCACAAGGGGGAACAGGGAGCTGTTTTTT. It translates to CATSATRGNRELFF.

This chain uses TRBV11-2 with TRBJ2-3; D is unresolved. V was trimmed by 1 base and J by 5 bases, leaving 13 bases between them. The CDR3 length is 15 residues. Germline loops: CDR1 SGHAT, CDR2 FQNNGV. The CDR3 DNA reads TGTGCCAGCAGCTTAGGTCTAGGCAGAATAGATACGCAGTATTTT. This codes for CASSLGLGRIDTQYF.

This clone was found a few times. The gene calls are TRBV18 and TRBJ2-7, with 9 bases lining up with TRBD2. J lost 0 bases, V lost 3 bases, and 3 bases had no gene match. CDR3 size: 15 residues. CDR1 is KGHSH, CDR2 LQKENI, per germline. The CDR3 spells CASSPSGGLSYEQYF. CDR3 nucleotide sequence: TGTGCCAGCTCACCGAGCGGGGGGCTCTCCTACGAGCAGTACTTC.

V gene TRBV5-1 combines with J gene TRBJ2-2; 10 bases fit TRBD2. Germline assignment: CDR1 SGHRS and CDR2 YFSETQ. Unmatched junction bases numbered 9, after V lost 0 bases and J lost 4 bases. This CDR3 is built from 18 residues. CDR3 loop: CASSLEGLAGAGTGELFF. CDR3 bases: TGCGCCAGCAGCTTGGAAGGCCTAGCGGGGGCGGGCACCGGGGAGCTGTTTTTT.

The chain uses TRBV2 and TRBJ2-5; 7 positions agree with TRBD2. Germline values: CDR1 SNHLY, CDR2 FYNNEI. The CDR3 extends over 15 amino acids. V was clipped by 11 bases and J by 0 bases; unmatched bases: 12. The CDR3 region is CARHGDAGDQETQYF. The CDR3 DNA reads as TGTGCCCGACACGGGGACGCGGGGGACCAAGAGACCCAGTACTTC.

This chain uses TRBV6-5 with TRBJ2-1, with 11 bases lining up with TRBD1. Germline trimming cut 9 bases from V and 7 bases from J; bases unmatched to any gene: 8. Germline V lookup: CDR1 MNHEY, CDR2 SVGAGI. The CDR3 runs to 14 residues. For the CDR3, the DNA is TGTGCCAGTGTCGGACAGGGGGCTGATAATGAGCAGTTCTTC. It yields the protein CASVGQGADNEQFF.

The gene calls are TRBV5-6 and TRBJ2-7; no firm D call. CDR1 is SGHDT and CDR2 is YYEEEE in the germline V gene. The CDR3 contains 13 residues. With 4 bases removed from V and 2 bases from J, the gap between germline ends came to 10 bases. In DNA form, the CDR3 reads TGTGCCAGCAGCCGGCTAGGCACCTACGAGCAGTACGTC. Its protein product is CASSRLGTYEQYV.

The CDR3 spells CASSHPNFDYGYTF. The CDR3 DNA reads as TGTGCCAGCAGCCACCCTAACTTTGATTATGGCTACACCTTC. The V and J genes are TRBV3-1 (or the pseudogene TRBV3-2) and TRBJ1-2; the D is unclear. Looked up from germline, CDR1 is LGHDT and CDR2 is YNNKEL (reference sequence). The CDR3 sequence is 14 residues long. The germline V and J ends were trimmed by 3 bases and 5 bases, with 13 bases remaining between them.

CDR3 residues: CASSKRDRVPKNIQYF. CDR3 sequence (DNA): TGTGCCAGTAGTAAGCGGGACAGGGTTCCCAAAAACATTCAGTACTTC. The chain carries TRBV19 and TRBJ2-4; 9 bases line up with TRBD1. The CDR3 consists of 16 residues. V shed 4 bases, J shed 2 bases, and the junction held 6 bases outside the gene matches. Per the germline V gene, CDR1 is LNHDA and CDR2 is SQIVND (reference sequence).

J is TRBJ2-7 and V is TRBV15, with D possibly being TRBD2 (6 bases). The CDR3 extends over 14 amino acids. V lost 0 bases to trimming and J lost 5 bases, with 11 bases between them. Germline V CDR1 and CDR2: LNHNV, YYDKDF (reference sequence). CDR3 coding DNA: TGTGCCACCAGCAGAGACTTTACGGGAGACGAGCAGTACGTC. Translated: CATSRDFTGDEQYV.

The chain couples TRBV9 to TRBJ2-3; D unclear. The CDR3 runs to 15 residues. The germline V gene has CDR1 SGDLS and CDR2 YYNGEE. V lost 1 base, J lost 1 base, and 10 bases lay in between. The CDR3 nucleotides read TGTGCCAGCAGCGTACGGGTTTCCGGCACAGATACGCAGTATTTT. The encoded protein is CASSVRVSGTDTQYF.

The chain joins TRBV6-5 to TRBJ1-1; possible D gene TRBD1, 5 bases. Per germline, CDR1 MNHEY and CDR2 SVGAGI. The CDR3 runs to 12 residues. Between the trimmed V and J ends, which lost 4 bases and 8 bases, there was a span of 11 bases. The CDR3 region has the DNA TGTGCCAGCAGTTCCCTGGGGCAGGAAGCTTTCTTT. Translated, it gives CASSSLGQEAFF.

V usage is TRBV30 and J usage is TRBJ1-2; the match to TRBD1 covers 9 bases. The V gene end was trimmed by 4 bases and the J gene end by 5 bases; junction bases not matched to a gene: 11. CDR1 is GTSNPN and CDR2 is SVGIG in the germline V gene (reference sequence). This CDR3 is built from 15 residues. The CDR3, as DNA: TGTGCCTGGACGGACAGGGGATCGAAGAGGTATGGCTACACCTTC. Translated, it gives CAWTDRGSKRYGYTF. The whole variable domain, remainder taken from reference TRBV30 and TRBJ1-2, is SQTIHQWPATLVQPVGSPLSLECTVEGTSNPNLYWYRQAAGRGLQLLFYSVGIGQISSEVPQNLSASRPQDRQFILSSKKLLLSDSGFYLCAWTDRGSKRYGYTFGSGTRLTVV.

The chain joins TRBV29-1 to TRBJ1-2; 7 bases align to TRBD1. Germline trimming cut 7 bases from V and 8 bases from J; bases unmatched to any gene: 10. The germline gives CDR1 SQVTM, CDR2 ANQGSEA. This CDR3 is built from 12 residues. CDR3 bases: TGCAGCGCTTCGGAGGGGGCTAAGGGCTACACCTTC. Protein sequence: CSASEGAKGYTF.

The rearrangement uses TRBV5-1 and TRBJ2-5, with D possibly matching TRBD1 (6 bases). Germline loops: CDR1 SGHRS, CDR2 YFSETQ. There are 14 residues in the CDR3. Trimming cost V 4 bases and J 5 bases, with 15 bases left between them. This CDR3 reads CASSRSGQSETQYF. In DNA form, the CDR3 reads TGCGCCAGCAGCCGATCCGGACAGTCGGAGACCCAGTACTTC.

The CDR3 nucleotides are TGTGCCAGCAGTTTAGGGGGCCACCCTTACAATGAGCAGTTCTTC. Translation gives CASSLGGHPYNEQFF. This sequence joins TRBV6-6 and TRBJ2-1; 7 bases align to TRBD1. CDR3 size: 15 residues. The germline CDR1 and CDR2 sequences are MNHNY and SVGAGI (reference sequence). V dropped 4 bases and J dropped 4; count of bases not matched to a gene: 7.

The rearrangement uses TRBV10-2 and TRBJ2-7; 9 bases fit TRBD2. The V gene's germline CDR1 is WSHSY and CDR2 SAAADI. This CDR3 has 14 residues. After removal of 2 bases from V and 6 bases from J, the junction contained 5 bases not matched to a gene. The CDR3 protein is CASSEAGGPAEQYF. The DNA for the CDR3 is TGCGCCAGCAGTGAGGCGGGGGGGCCGGCCGAGCAGTACTTC.

The CDR3 nucleotides are TGTGCCAGCTCCGGGGGGGCCGAAGAGACCCAGTACTTC. Translation gives CASSGGAEETQYF. V and J are TRBV7-3 and TRBJ2-5; 8 positions agree with TRBD2. V gave up 8 bases and J gave up 3 bases; unmatched junction bases: 5. In germline, CDR1 is SGHTA, CDR2 FQGTGA. The CDR3 loop spans 13 amino acids. Supplemented by reference TRBV7-3 and TRBJ2-5, the full variable domain reads GAGVSQTPSNKVTEKGKYVELRCDPISGHTALYWYRQSLGQGPEFLIYFQGTGAADDSGLPNDRFFAVRPEGSVSTLKIQRTERGDSAVYLCASSGGAEETQYFGPGTRLLVL.

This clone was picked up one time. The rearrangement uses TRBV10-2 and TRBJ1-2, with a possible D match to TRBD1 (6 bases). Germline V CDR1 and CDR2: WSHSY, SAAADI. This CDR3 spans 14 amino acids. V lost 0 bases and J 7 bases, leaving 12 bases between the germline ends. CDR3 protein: CASSESAGVGGYTF. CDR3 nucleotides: TGCGCCAGCAGTGAGTCGGCAGGGGTCGGTGGCTACACCTTC.

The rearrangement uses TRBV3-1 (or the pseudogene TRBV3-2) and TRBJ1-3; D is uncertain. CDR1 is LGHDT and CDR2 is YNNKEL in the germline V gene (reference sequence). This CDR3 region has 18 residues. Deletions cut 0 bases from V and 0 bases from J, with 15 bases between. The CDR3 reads CASSQEVEGSSSGNTIYF. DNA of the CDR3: TGTGCCAGCAGCCAAGAGGTCGAGGGCAGTAGCTCTGGAAACACCATATATTTT.

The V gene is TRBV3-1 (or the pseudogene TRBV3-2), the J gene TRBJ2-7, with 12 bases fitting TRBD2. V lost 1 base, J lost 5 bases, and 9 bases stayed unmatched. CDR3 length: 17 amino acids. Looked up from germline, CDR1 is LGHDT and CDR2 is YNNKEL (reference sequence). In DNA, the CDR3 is TGTGCCAGCAGCCAAGGACTAGCGGGGGCCCTGGCGGACGAGCAGTACTTC. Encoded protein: CASSQGLAGALADEQYF.

The CDR3 DNA reads TGTGCCAGCAGCGCTAGGGACAGGGGCTCCTACGAGCAGTACTTC. It specifies CASSARDRGSYEQYF. This chain connects TRBV6-5 to TRBJ2-7; 10 bases match TRBD1. Looked up from germline, CDR1 is MNHEY and CDR2 is SVGAGI. The CDR3 is made up of 15 amino acids. The junction had 5 bases not matched to a gene; V was cut back by 6 bases and J by 0 bases.

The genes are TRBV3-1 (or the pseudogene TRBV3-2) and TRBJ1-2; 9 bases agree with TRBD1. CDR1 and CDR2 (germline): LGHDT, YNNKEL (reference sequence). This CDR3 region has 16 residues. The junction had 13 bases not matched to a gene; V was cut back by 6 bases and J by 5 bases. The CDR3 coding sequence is TGTGCCAGCAGGCACAAGGGGGGACAGGGTTTATATGGCTACACCTTC. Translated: CASRHKGGQGLYGYTF.

The CDR3 is CASSLRGTQETQYF. CDR3 bases: TGTGCCAGCAGCCTCAGGGGAACTCAAGAGACCCAGTACTTC. The genes are TRBV7-9 and TRBJ2-5; D may be TRBD1 (6 bases). V was cut by 5 bases and J by 2 bases, with 12 bases left in between. The CDR3 covers 14 residues. Germline CDR1 reads SEHNR; CDR2 reads FQNEAQ (reference sequence).